This T cell receptor (beta chain) was identified in a study of blood T cell repertoires in COVID-19. Study as a whole: Samples of COVID-19 (acute and convalescent) were obtained from the United States, Italy and Spain. Nucleic acid was either cDNA or gDNA, and it came from T cells, B-cell-depleted T cells, or PBMCs.

The CDR3 runs 15 residues. With 11 bases clipped from V and 0 bases from J, the junction kept 7 bases outside the gene matches. CDR1 SEHNR and CDR2 FQNEAQ come from the germline V gene (reference sequence). This clone was picked up one time. As handled by the study authors: Amplifying reference gene primers gave estimates of nucleated cell counts. Assay used: immunoSEQ multiplex PCR; TCRdb lists only in-frame clones, some missing. Clonal size and the V and J genes are those of that table, whereas D and trimming came from the DNA. The sample yields nearly 350,000 clones, 65% to 85% seen once. Sequencing was carried out using peripheral blood. The TCR originated in a man aged 30 to 45 with active or convalescent COVID-19. The V and J genes are TRBV7-9 and TRBJ1-4, with 9 bases matching TRBD1. CDR3 in DNA: TGTGCCTGGAGGGGGACAGGGACAACTAATGAAAAACTGTTTTTT. Its protein is CAWRGTGTTNEKLFF.